This T cell receptor (beta chain) is drawn from a study of persistence of HIV-infected CD4 T cells. Remarks on this clone: Its specificity is unknown.

The libraries were made with immunoSEQ version 4 in survey mode. Some clones are missing from TCRdb's copy, which holds only in-frame ones; the method was immunoSEQ multiplex PCR. The sample holds approximately 65,000 clones, under 80% seen once. The CDR3 sequence is 15 residues long. Germline V CDR1 and CDR2: MGHDK, SYGVNS. Trimming took 7 bases from V and 6 from J, leaving 18 bases between them. The stimulus was an HIV-1 Gag 15-mer peptide pool, about 1 ug/peptide/mL. CD40L-negative CD69-negative CD45RO-high memory CD4+ T cells were sorted as populations depleted of antigen-responding cells. Stimulated PBMCs had first been depleted of CD8+ T cells.

The sample was CD4+ T cells sorted from PBMCs after roughly 18-hour stimulation, taken from a patient who received antiretroviral therapy. The genes are TRBV25-1 and TRBJ2-2; D might be TRBD1 (7 bases). This sequence was found in an adult man with HIV who was CMV-seropositive. CDR3 sequence (DNA): TGTGCCAGCAAGTTGGGACAGCCGGGGGCCGGGGAGCTGTTTTTT. This codes for CASKLGQPGAGELFF.